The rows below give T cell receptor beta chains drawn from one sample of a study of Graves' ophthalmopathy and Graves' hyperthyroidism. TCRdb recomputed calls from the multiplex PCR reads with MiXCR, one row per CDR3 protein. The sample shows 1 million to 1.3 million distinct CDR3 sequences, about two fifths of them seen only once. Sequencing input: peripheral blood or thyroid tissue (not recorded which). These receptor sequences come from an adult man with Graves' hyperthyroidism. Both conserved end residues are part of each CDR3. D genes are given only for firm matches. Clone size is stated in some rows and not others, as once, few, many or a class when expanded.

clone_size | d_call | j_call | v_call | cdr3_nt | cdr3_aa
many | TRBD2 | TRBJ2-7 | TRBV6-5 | TGTGCCAGCAGTTACCGGGAGGAGGGGTCCTACGAGCAGTACTTC | CASSYREEGSYEQYF
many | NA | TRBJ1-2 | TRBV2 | TGTGCCAGTGCCCCCCAGGGTGTTTCGTATGGCTACACCTTC | CASAPQGVSYGYTF
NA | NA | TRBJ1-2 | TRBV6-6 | TGTGCCAGCAATCCCTTGGGCAATTCCTTAGATGGCTACACCTTC | CASNPLGNSLDGYTF
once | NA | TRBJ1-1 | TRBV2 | TGTGCCAGCAGTGGCCAAGCTTTCTTT | CASSGQAFF
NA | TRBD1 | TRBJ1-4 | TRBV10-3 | TGTGCCAGCAGGGGGAGGAGGGGAAGCGTATCTAATGAAAAACTGTTTTTT | CASRGRRGSVSNEKLFF
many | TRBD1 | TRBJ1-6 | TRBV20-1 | TGCAGTGCCCCGACAGGGGCGGCAAATTCACCCCTCCACTTT | CSAPTGAANSPLHF
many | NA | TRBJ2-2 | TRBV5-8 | TGTGCCAGCAGCATTACAGGGTACACCGGGGAGCTGTTTTTT | CASSITGYTGELFF
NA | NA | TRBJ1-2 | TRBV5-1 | TGCGCCAGCAGCCCCGGGACCGGATACTATGGCTACACCTTC | CASSPGTGYYGYTF
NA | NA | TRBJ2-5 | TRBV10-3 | TGTGCCAGCACGGCCGGGACGGGGGGCTTACAAGAGACCCAGTACTTC | CASTAGTGGLQETQYF
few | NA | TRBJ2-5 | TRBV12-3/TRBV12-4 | TGTGCCAGCAGTTTGAAGTTGAGGGGAGTGTACCAAGAGACCCAGTACTTC | CASSLKLRGVYQETQYF